What follows are 2 T cell receptor beta chains derived from one specimen sequenced in a study of follicular helper T cells after annual influenza vaccination. Assay used: immunoSEQ multiplex PCR; TCRdb lists only in-frame clones, some missing. Of approximately 30,000 clones listed, approximately 80% are singletons. Noted time point: 2014-2015 season, pre-vaccination. Sample: CXCR5+ CD38- circulating T follicular helper cells from blood, taken on the day of influenza vaccination. Described subset: circulating Tfh, non-naive CD4+CXCR5+PD-1+ (ICOS+CD38+ or ICOS-CD38-). The receptor source for this set is an adult who received the influenza vaccine.

The chain uses TRBV19 and TRBJ2-2; 9 bases agree with TRBD1. CDR1 and CDR2 from the germline V gene are LNHDA and SQIVND (reference sequence). The CDR3 consists of 16 residues. J gave up 3 bases and V 7 bases, and 9 bases lay outside the gene matches. The chain's CDR3 is CASKDRGTWYTGELFF. In nucleotides, the CDR3 is TGTGCCAGTAAGGACAGGGGAACTTGGTACACCGGGGAGCTGTTTTTT.

The CDR3 sequence: CASRPTSGGAETQYF. CDR3 nucleotides: TGTGCCAGCAGGCCGACTAGCGGGGGGGCCGAAACGCAGTATTTT. The chain carries TRBV6-5 and TRBJ2-3; TRBD2 agrees at 14 bases. V shed 6 bases and J 9 bases; nucleotides not matched to a gene: 8. The CDR3 is made up of 15 amino acids. Germline V gene data show CDR1 as MNHEY and CDR2 as SVGAGI.